This is a list of T cell receptor beta chains from one sample in a study of T cell repertoires and Cas9 in healthy adults. Produced via immunoSEQ multiplex PCR; TCRdb's table is partial and in-frame only. The sample contains approximately 15,000 clones, 89% of which appear only once. The specimen sequenced was Tregs (CD4+, CD25+, CD127-, CD137-, CD154-) from PBMCs; culture status not recorded. All receptors come from a human donor in good health. The CDR3 runs from the conserved cysteine through the conserved F or W. The D gene is left open where the match is weak. Only part of the rows carry a size: once, few, many, or a class if the clone is expanded.

V gene	D gene	clone size	J gene	CDR3 protein	CDR3 DNA
TRBV5-4	TRBD2	-	TRBJ2-3	CASSPSRGGLTDTQYF	TGTGCCAGCAGCCCGTCGCGGGGGGGCCTCACAGATACGCAGTATTTT
TRBV18	TRBD2	-	TRBJ2-1	CASSPGSLRGGEQFF	TGTGCCAGCTCACCAGGGTCTTTGCGGGGGGGTGAGCAGTTCTTC
TRBV19	-	-	TRBJ2-1	CASSIISYNEQFF	TGTGCCAGTAGTATTATCAGTTACAATGAGCAGTTCTTC
TRBV7-9	TRBD1	-	TRBJ2-7	CASSPRDRGYEQYF	TGTGCCAGCAGCCCTAGGGACAGGGGGTACGAGCAGTACTTC
TRBV5-1	-	-	TRBJ1-1	CASSLVQGREAFF	TGCGCCAGCAGCTTGGTTCAGGGACGTGAAGCTTTCTTT
TRBV5-4	-	-	TRBJ2-2	CASSRWGGQRNTGELFF	TGTGCCAGCAGCCGATGGGGCGGGCAGCGAAACACCGGGGAGCTGTTTTTT
TRBV5-1	TRBD1	-	TRBJ1-2	CASSLGQGDYGYTF	TGCGCCAGCAGCTTGGGTCAGGGGGACTATGGCTACACCTTC
TRBV5-1	-	once	TRBJ2-7	CASSWTAHKTYEQYF	TGCGCCAGCAGCTGGACAGCGCACAAAACCTACGAGCAGTACTTC
TRBV28	-	once	TRBJ2-2	CASSLSTGELFF	TGTGCCAGCAGTTTATCGACCGGGGAGCTGTTTTTT
TRBV6-1	-	-	TRBJ1-2	CASSEGVYGYTF	TGTGCCAGCAGTGAAGGGGTCTATGGCTACACCTTC
TRBV6-5	-	-	TRBJ2-7	CASSLRDRAIEQYF	TGTGCCAGCAGTTTAAGGGATAGGGCGATCGAGCAGTACTTC
TRBV5-8	-	-	TRBJ2-1	CASTLEGAYNEQFF	TGTGCCAGCACCCTCGAAGGTGCCTACAATGAGCAGTTCTTC
TRBV7-9	-	-	TRBJ1-1	CASSFPKSGAFF	TGTGCCAGCAGCTTCCCGAAGAGCGGAGCTTTCTTT
TRBV5-1	-	-	TRBJ1-2	CASSLGAGRSNYGYTF	TGCGCCAGCAGCTTGGGGGCAGGCAGGTCAAACTATGGCTACACCTTC
TRBV6-6	-	few	TRBJ2-6	CASSRDLSSGANVLTF	TGTGCCAGCAGCCGGGATCTAAGCTCTGGGGCCAACGTCCTGACTTTC
TRBV2	-	-	TRBJ1-1	CARGSYYTEAFF	TGTGCCAGAGGGAGCTACTACACTGAAGCTTTCTTT
TRBV11-2	-	few	TRBJ1-1	CASSLRSRGNTEAFF	TGTGCCAGCAGCCTAAGGTCCCGGGGGAACACTGAAGCTTTCTTT
TRBV18	-	-	TRBJ2-2	CASSPVGGWNTGELFF	TGTGCCAGCTCACCAGTCGGGGGATGGAACACCGGGGAGCTGTTTTTT
TRBV2	-	-	TRBJ2-3	CASSETAGGAYTDTQYF	TGTGCCAGCAGTGAAACGGCTGGCGGGGCCTATACAGATACGCAGTATTTT
TRBV11-2	TRBD1	-	TRBJ1-1	CASSPGTGRNTEAFF	TGTGCCAGCAGCCCCGGGACAGGGAGGAACACTGAAGCTTTCTTT
TRBV6-5	-	-	TRBJ1-1	CASRSRTGTEAFF	TGTGCCAGCAGATCGAGGACGGGCACTGAAGCTTTCTTT
TRBV2	-	-	TRBJ1-6	CASSRRSGSYNSPLHF	TGTGCCAGCAGCCGGAGATCGGGCTCCTATAATTCACCCCTCCACTTT
TRBV5-1	-	-	TRBJ1-4	CASSLQMDEKLFF	TGCGCCAGCAGCTTACAGATGGATGAAAAACTGTTTTTT
TRBV2	TRBD1	-	TRBJ1-5	CASSADGTEDQPQHF	TGTGCCAGCAGCGCCGACGGGACAGAGGATCAGCCCCAGCATTTT
TRBV28	-	-	TRBJ1-5	CASSGQWGADSNQPQHF	TGTGCCAGCAGTGGACAATGGGGGGCCGATAGCAATCAGCCCCAGCATTTT
TRBV19	-	-	TRBJ1-2	CASSIPHYGYTF	TGTGCCAGTAGTATCCCCCACTATGGCTACACCTTC
TRBV5-1	TRBD1	-	TRBJ1-4	CASRSTGSATNEKLFF	TGCGCCAGCAGGTCGACAGGGAGTGCAACTAATGAAAAACTGTTTTTT
TRBV27	TRBD2	-	TRBJ2-3	CASSLRLAWGTDTQYF	TGTGCCAGCAGCCTGAGACTAGCCTGGGGCACAGATACGCAGTATTTT
TRBV7-2	TRBD1	-	TRBJ2-3	CASSFDRGTDTQYF	TGTGCCAGCAGCTTTGACAGGGGCACAGATACGCAGTATTTT